The clone carrying this TCR beta chain was picked up many times. Germline CDR1 DFQATT, CDR2 SNEGSKA (reference sequence). This CDR3 has 14 residues. Unmatched junction bases numbered 2, after V lost 3 bases and J lost 0 bases. The data originate from a study of T-cell reconstitution after alpha-beta-depleted transplantation in children. The TCRbeta library was prepared with unique molecular identifiers. TCRdb called the PCR reads again in MiXCR, with one record for every CDR3 protein. The data show about 200,000 distinct CDR3 sequences, less than 15% seen once. This receptor was obtained from a human donor who donated a stem cell graft to a child with acute lymphoblastic leukemia. This material consisted of PBMCs from the stem cell graft donor, taken from the stem cell graft. The chain combines TRBV20-1 with TRBJ2-5, with 9 bases matching TRBD2. The CDR3 DNA sequence: TGCAGTGCTAGGCTAGCGGGGTACCAAGAGACCCAGTACTTC. Its translation is CSARLAGYQETQYF.